This is a list of T cell receptor beta chains from one sample in a study of control samples from healthy donors and cancer patients. Repertoires were generated with immunoSEQ multiplex PCR, while TCRdb's copy carries only in-frame clones and drops some. Among more than 150,000 clones listed, 85% to 95% were seen once. The sequenced sample was blood. Receptors were obtained from a man in his late teens or twenties in good health. Both conserved end residues are part of each CDR3. Clone size appears in some rows only: once, few, many, or a class for an expanded clone.

.	TRBV27	TRBJ1-2	CASSLSRGSGQGLGGYGYTF
.	TRBV5-4	TRBJ1-4	CASSSRDRGQSGEKLFF
few	TRBV11-3	TRBJ1-1	CASSAGSQGEAFF
.	TRBV3-1/TRBV3-2	TRBJ1-2	CASSQGGTAGYGYTF
.	TRBV12-3/TRBV12-4	TRBJ1-1	CASSLQRNTEAFF
.	TRBV2	TRBJ2-1	CASSVTVGQGYNEQFF
.	TRBV28	TRBJ1-2	CASSLGPQLYGYTF
.	TRBV2	TRBJ2-2	CASMTGAYTGELFF
.	TRBV10-3	TRBJ1-1	CAISPRGGSTEAFF
.	TRBV7-9	TRBJ1-4	CASSSGPVREKLFF
.	TRBV5-1	TRBJ2-7	CASSNRLQGRSHYEQYF
.	TRBV28	TRBJ1-2	CASSFGGGGENYGYTF
few	TRBV24-1	TRBJ1-5	CATSDWSGTHQPQHF
.	TRBV10-2	TRBJ2-5	CASSWTSGVEETQYF
.	TRBV30	TRBJ2-7	CAWSDKKTGLNYEQYF
.	TRBV6-5	TRBJ1-1	CASSYKGPSYTEAFF
once	TRBV10-2	TRBJ2-2	CASRSSGGSNTGELFF
.	TRBV19	TRBJ1-1	CASSLRWRNTEAFF
.	TRBV19	TRBJ1-1	CASSRKGNTEAFF
once	TRBV5-1	TRBJ1-4	CASSPGTGGPEKLFF
.	TRBV25-1	TRBJ1-1	CASSESILDRGHGEAFF
.	TRBV2	TRBJ2-3	CASSSGTSRTDTQYF
.	TRBV24-1	TRBJ2-2	CATNGQANTGELFF
.	TRBV28	TRBJ1-1	CASSLMAGGTEAFF
.	TRBV7-8	TRBJ2-7	CASSSYRASYEQYF
.	TRBV27	TRBJ2-3	CASSQRGSTQYF
.	TRBV10-1	TRBJ1-5	CASSEGRGNQPQHF
.	TRBV2	TRBJ1-2	CASSAELGGGNYGYTF
.	TRBV7-3	TRBJ2-3	CASSSAPGQGDTQYF
once	TRBV11-2	TRBJ2-2	CASSSLGGPGELFF
.	TRBV18	TRBJ1-1	CASSGGAMNTEAFF
.	TRBV10-3	TRBJ2-6	CAIRRGGSSGANVLTF
once	TRBV5-1	TRBJ2-3	CASRERGQRFTDTQYF
.	TRBV18	TRBJ2-1	CASSPTGIMGDEQFF
.	TRBV3-1/TRBV3-2	TRBJ1-2	CASSQGGNGYTF
.	TRBV12-5	TRBJ2-1	CASGRNEQFF
.	TRBV4-1	TRBJ1-4	CASSPPGTGFSKLFF
.	TRBV11-1	TRBJ2-5	CASSTGNQETQYF
.	TRBV5-1	TRBJ2-1	CASSWQGDRGANEQFF
once	TRBV12-5	TRBJ1-1	CASAVVGFRGQGTEAFF
.	TRBV6-1	TRBJ1-6	CASSEVPGNAYSPLHF
.	TRBV5-1	TRBJ2-3	CASSYGGTDTQYF